This entry lists 21 T cell receptor beta chains sequenced from one sample in a study of cytomegalovirus exposure and HLA in healthy donors. The PCR ran on 60 Vbeta and 13 Jbeta primers. The repertoire was sequenced with immunoSEQ multiplex PCR; TCRdb's copy has only in-frame clones and lacks some. The profile shows 55,000 to 75,000 clones, about 78% of them singletons. The sequenced sample consisted of PBMCs. Receptors originate from a girl aged 5-17 years in good health and CMV-seropositive.

This clone has a single count. J is TRBJ1-1 and V is TRBV6-5, with D uncertain. CDR1 is MNHEY, CDR2 SVGAGI, per germline. The CDR3 runs 14 residues. Trimming removed 0 bases at V and 5 bases at J, with 10 bases between. CDR3 sequence: CASSYSPLRTEAFF. The CDR3 DNA reads TGTGCCAGCAGTTACTCCCCTCTCCGGACTGAAGCTTTCTTT.

V gene TRBV6-1 combines with J gene TRBJ2-3; 14 bases align to TRBD2. Germline-derived CDR1 and CDR2 are MNHNS and SASEGT. The length of the CDR3 is 14 residues. With V trimmed by 6 bases and J by 8 bases, 4 bases remained unmatched. The CDR3 DNA is TGTGCCAGCAGAGGACTAGCGGGGGGTTTTACGCAGTATTTT. Encoded protein: CASRGLAGGFTQYF.

This clone was observed once. The J gene is TRBJ1-5, the V gene TRBV28, with no clear D. Trimming left V 8 bases short and J 5 bases short, with 19 bases between. This CDR3 comprises 15 residues. Germline lookup yields CDR1 MDHEN and CDR2 SYDVKM. The CDR3 DNA reads as TGTGCCAGCCTACTTAGCGTCGAGAGTCATCAGCCCCAGCATTTT. It codes for CASLLSVESHQPQHF.

A single count supports this clone. The chain employs TRBV5-1 and TRBJ2-7; 9 nucleotides line up with TRBD2. CDR3 length: 15 residues. Per germline, CDR1 SGHRS and CDR2 YFSETQ. V dropped 3 bases and J dropped 5; count of bases not matched to a gene: 9. This chain's CDR3 is CASSYLAGAVNEQYF. DNA of the CDR3: TGCGCCAGCAGCTACTTAGCGGGAGCGGTCAACGAGCAGTACTTC.

The chain combines TRBV6-1 with TRBJ2-1, with D perhaps matching TRBD2 (6 bases). The V end was cut by 2 bases, the J end by 6 bases, with 14 bases between. Germline-derived CDR1 and CDR2 are MNHNS and SASEGT. This CDR3 region has 15 residues. CDR3 DNA sequence: TGTGCCAGCAGTGAAAGGTCACGGGGGTTCAATGAGCAGTTCTTC. Translated: CASSERSRGFNEQFF.

Only one count was recorded for this clone. V usage is TRBV19 and J usage is TRBJ2-3, with 8 bases identical to TRBD2. Germline assignment: CDR1 LNHDA and CDR2 SQIVND (reference sequence). The CDR3 is 15 amino acids. The junction had 8 bases not matched to a gene; V was cut back by 4 bases and J by 5 bases. CDR3 loop: CASSNSGGYQDTQYF. In nucleotides, the CDR3 is TGTGCCAGTAGTAATTCGGGAGGGTATCAAGATACGCAGTATTTT.

V is TRBV4-1 and J is TRBJ1-1; 11 bases agree with TRBD1. Germline trimming cut 0 bases from V and 4 bases from J; bases unmatched to any gene: 13. Germline V gene lookup returns CDR1 MGHRA and CDR2 YSYEKL. The CDR3 consists of 19 residues. Here the CDR3 DNA reads TGCGCCAGCAGCCAAGAGGGGGGACAGGGGGTTCTTTGGGGCACTGAAGCTTTCTTT. Its translation: CASSQEGGQGVLWGTEAFF.

Of note for this clone: Because the CDR3 is missing its conserved closing phenylalanine or tryptophan, this is likely a read error. This chain connects TRBV29-1 to TRBJ1-2; 7 bases align to TRBD1. Germline V gene sequence: CDR1 SQVTM, CDR2 ANQGSEA. J gave up 0 bases and V 4 bases, and 2 bases lay outside the gene matches. The CDR3 sequence is 13 residues long. This chain's CDR3 is CSVAGTANYGYTL. The DNA of the CDR3 is TGCAGCGTTGCCGGGACAGCTAACTATGGCTACACCCTC.

V is TRBV4-3 and J is TRBJ2-7, with 8 bases aligning to TRBD1. Trimming at V came to 4 bases and at J to 4 bases, leaving 9 bases not matched to a gene. Germline assignment: CDR1 LGHNA and CDR2 YSLEER. The CDR3 is 15 amino acids. The CDR3 region has the DNA TGCGCCAGCAGCCCTCAGAAGACAGGGGCTTACGAGCAGTACTTC. Translation: CASSPQKTGAYEQYF.

This chain uses TRBV30 with TRBJ2-5, with 15 bases that match TRBD2. There are 15 residues in the CDR3. V was clipped by 4 bases and J by 5 bases; unmatched bases: 5. Per the germline V gene, CDR1 is GTSNPN and CDR2 is SVGIG (reference sequence). CDR3: CAWTQGTSGRETQYF. Here the CDR3 DNA reads TGTGCCTGGACCCAAGGGACTAGCGGGAGGGAGACCCAGTACTTC.

The chain links TRBV6-1 to TRBJ1-5; TRBD1 is a possible D gene (6 bases). This CDR3 is built from 15 residues. V dropped 2 bases and J dropped 2 bases, with 10 bases sitting between them. Germline CDR1 is MNHNS and CDR2 is SASEGT. The CDR3 here is CASSERGQRNQPQHF. CDR3 in DNA: TGTGCCAGCAGTGAAAGGGGACAACGCAATCAGCCCCAGCATTTT.

The chain combines TRBV10-3 with TRBJ2-5, with a possible D match to TRBD2 (6 bases). CDR3 length: 13 amino acids. Germline values: CDR1 ENHRY, CDR2 SYGVKD. V lost 6 bases to trimming and J lost 6 bases, with 14 bases between them. The CDR3 coding sequence is TGTGCCATCAGACGCCGACGGGAGAAGACCCAGTACTTC. Translation gives CAIRRRREKTQYF.

This rearrangement joins TRBV18 to TRBJ2-7; no clear D gene. Germline loops: CDR1 KGHSH, CDR2 LQKENI. The CDR3 sequence is 15 residues long. Trimming pared 6 bases from V and 4 bases from J, leaving 19 bases between. CDR3 sequence reads: CASSPGELGGYEQYF. The CDR3 coding sequence is TGTGCCAGCTCTCCGGGTGAATTGGGTGGTTACGAGCAGTACTTC.

The genes are TRBV27 and TRBJ1-1; a weak D match, TRBD1 (5 bases). Between the trimmed V and J ends, which lost 7 bases and 8 bases, there was a span of 17 bases. The CDR3 contains 13 residues. Germline CDR1 and CDR2: MNHEY and SMNVEV (reference sequence). The CDR3 sequence: CASIGPGLPEAFF. The CDR3 DNA reads TGTGCCAGCATTGGGCCAGGGTTACCGGAAGCTTTCTTT.

The J gene is TRBJ1-1, the V gene TRBV28; D remains ambiguous. The germline V and J ends were trimmed by 2 bases and 8 bases, with 9 bases remaining between them. From germline, CDR1 is MDHEN and CDR2 SYDVKM. This CDR3 region has 12 residues. This CDR3 is CASSLTRREAFF. The CDR3 DNA reads TGTGCCAGCAGTTTAACGCGCCGGGAAGCTTTCTTT.

The rearrangement uses TRBV28 and TRBJ1-3; perhaps TRBD1 as D (5 bases). V lost 4 bases and J 0 bases, leaving 13 bases between the germline ends. Germline V lookup: CDR1 MDHEN, CDR2 SYDVKM. CDR3 length: 16 residues. The DNA for the CDR3 is TGTGCCAGCAGTTCATGGGACTCGAACTCTGGAAACACCATATATTTT. Translated: CASSSWDSNSGNTIYF.

The genes are TRBV28 and TRBJ1-5; 8 bases line up with TRBD1. The V gene's germline CDR1 is MDHEN and CDR2 SYDVKM. Germline trimming cut 7 bases from V and 0 bases from J; bases unmatched to any gene: 17. CDR3 length: 19 residues. In DNA form, the CDR3 reads TGTGCCAGCATTTCATCAGGGGGCAGAGGGCTCTTTAGCAATCAGCCCCAGCATTTT. Amino acids: CASISSGGRGLFSNQPQHF.

The chain couples TRBV6-5 to TRBJ2-6; maybe TRBD2 (5 bases). Trimming shortened V by 2 bases and J by 0 bases, and 8 bases separated the two germline ends. CDR3 length: 16 residues. Germline V gives CDR1 MNHEY, CDR2 SVGAGI. The CDR3 is CASSYLRGSGANVLTF. CDR3 DNA: TGTGCCAGCAGTTACCTCCGGGGCTCTGGGGCCAACGTCCTGACTTTC.

The chain has TRBV20-1 and TRBJ2-1; a weak D match, TRBD2 (5 bases). The CDR3 loop spans 9 amino acids. The V end lost 3 bases, the J end lost 13 bases, and 7 bases lay between the germline ends. Per the germline V gene, CDR1 is DFQATT and CDR2 is SNEGSKA (reference sequence). Here the CDR3 DNA reads TGCAGTGCTAGCGGGAATCAGTTCTTC. It encodes CSASGNQFF.

The chain joins TRBV30 to TRBJ2-7, with D maybe TRBD2 (6 bases). The CDR3 has 14 amino acids. Germline lookup yields CDR1 GTSNPN and CDR2 SVGIG (reference sequence). The germline V and J ends were trimmed by 0 bases and 2 bases, with 11 bases remaining between them. The CDR3 sequence: CAWSVGGDAYEQYF. In DNA form, the CDR3 reads TGTGCCTGGAGTGTAGGAGGGGATGCCTACGAGCAGTACTTC. The entire variable domain, with the rest obtained from reference TRBV30 and TRBJ2-7, is as follows: SQTIHQWPATLVQPVGSPLSLECTVEGTSNPNLYWYRQAAGRGLQLLFYSVGIGQISSEVPQNLSASRPQDRQFILSSKKLLLSDSGFYLCAWSVGGDAYEQYFGPGTRLTVT.

The chain recombines TRBV9 with TRBJ2-4; the match to TRBD2 covers 7 bases. The CDR3 loop spans 15 amino acids. The trim removed 0 bases at V and 2 bases at J, leaving 2 bases unmatched. Germline CDR1 and CDR2: SGDLS and YYNGEE. Written as DNA, the CDR3 is TGTGCCAGCAGCGTAGCGGGAGGACCCAAAAACATTCAGTACTTC. Translation gives CASSVAGGPKNIQYF.